These 19 T cell receptor beta chains share one sample of origin, sequenced in a study of blood T cell repertoires in COVID-19. Method: immunoSEQ multiplex PCR; TCRdb's copy keeps in-frame clones and lacks some. This sample yields roughly 350,000 clones, of which around 85% are seen a single time; 3% to 4% belongs to the top ten. The material sequenced was peripheral blood. The receptor source for this set is a woman younger than 30 with acute or convalescent COVID-19.

This clone was seen a few times. The CDR3 spells CASSLQIQETQYF. The DNA of the CDR3 is TGCGCCAGCAGCTTACAGATACAAGAGACCCAGTACTTC. The chain joins TRBV5-1 to TRBJ2-5, with unresolved D. CDR3 length equals 13 residues. Trimming removed 2 bases from V and 2 bases from J, with 7 bases in between. CDR1 and CDR2 from the germline V gene are SGHRS and YFSETQ.

This chain links TRBV18 with TRBJ2-7; D unclear. The V and J ends lost 5 bases and 4 bases respectively, with 9 bases between them. From germline, CDR1 is KGHSH and CDR2 LQKENI. There are 12 residues in the CDR3. The CDR3 region is CASSGQEYEQYF. For the CDR3, the DNA is TGTGCCAGCTCAGGCCAGGAATACGAGCAGTACTTC.

The CDR3 sequence: CASSLTGQTSPLHF. The CDR3 DNA follows: TGTGCCAGCAGCTTAACGGGACAAACCTCACCCCTCCACTTT. V usage is TRBV7-3 and J usage is TRBJ1-6, with D perhaps matching TRBD1 (6 bases). Germline CDR1 SGHTA, CDR2 FQGTGA. Trimming pared 0 bases from V and 10 bases from J, leaving 10 bases between. The length of the CDR3 is 14 residues.

The rearrangement joins TRBV7-9 to TRBJ2-1; D gene uncertain. The germline V gene encodes CDR1 SEHNR and CDR2 FQNEAQ (reference sequence). The ends were cut back, 8 bases at V and 4 bases at J, with 9 bases in the middle. CDR3 length: 12 residues. In DNA, the CDR3 is TGTGCCAGCGAGGCCGGATACAATGAGCAGTTCTTC. It codes for CASEAGYNEQFF.

The chain couples TRBV5-6 to TRBJ1-5; no reliable D call. From germline, CDR1 is SGHDT and CDR2 YYEEEE. The CDR3 sequence is 16 residues long. Trimming stripped 4 bases from V and 4 bases from J, with 18 bases between. CDR3 sequence: CASSPHLFGENQPQHF. CDR3 bases: TGTGCCAGCAGCCCCCATCTTTTCGGAGAAAATCAGCCCCAGCATTTT.

This chain joins TRBV13 and TRBJ2-2, with 7 bases aligning to TRBD2. V shed 4 bases and J 4 bases; nucleotides not matched to a gene: 3. This CDR3 spans 14 amino acids. CDR1 and CDR2 from the germline V gene are PRHDT and FYEKMQ (reference sequence). The CDR3 region has the DNA TGTGCCAGCAGCTCAGCGGGGAGCACCGGGGAGCTGTTTTTT. It yields the protein CASSSAGSTGELFF. Combining the CDR3 with reference TRBV13 and TRBJ2-2 gives the whole variable domain AAGVIQSPRHLIKEKRETATLKCYPIPRHDTVYWYQQGPGQDPQFLISFYEKMQSDKGSIPDRFSAQQFSDYHSELNMSSLELGDSALYFCASSSAGSTGELFFGEGSRLTVL.

The chain couples TRBV28 to TRBJ1-1; a weak D match, TRBD1 (6 bases). Germline V gene lookup returns CDR1 MDHEN and CDR2 SYDVKM. V lost 6 bases to trimming and J lost 0 bases, with 14 bases between them. CDR3 size: 15 residues. CDR3 in amino acids: CASRKQGTMNTEAFF. CDR3 DNA sequence: TGTGCCAGCAGGAAACAGGGCACCATGAACACTGAAGCTTTCTTT.

The chain is built from TRBV6-1 and TRBJ2-5, with 10 bases that match TRBD2. The germline CDR1 and CDR2 sequences are MNHNS and SASEGT. The CDR3 contains 15 residues. After removal of 2 bases from V and 5 bases from J, the junction contained 5 bases not matched to a gene. The CDR3 nucleotides read TGTGCCAGCAGTGAAACTAGCGGGGTGAGGGAGACCCAGTACTTC. Its translation: CASSETSGVRETQYF.

For this clone: This same CDR3 is encoded by further DNA sequences in the sample. This chain joins TRBV3-1 (or the pseudogene TRBV3-2) and TRBJ2-3; TRBD1 agrees at 7 bases. Per germline, CDR1 LGHDT and CDR2 YNNKEL (reference sequence). The CDR3 consists of 15 residues. V dropped 1 base and J dropped 4; count of bases not matched to a gene: 5. CDR3 in amino acids: CASSQGQGSPDTQYF. CDR3 sequence (DNA): TGTGCCAGCAGCCAAGGACAGGGCAGCCCAGATACGCAGTATTTT.

The table lists this clone with a few counts. V is TRBV11-1 and J is TRBJ1-2, with 9 bases identical to TRBD1. This CDR3 region has 15 residues. With 5 bases clipped from V and 6 bases from J, the junction kept 10 bases outside the gene matches. CDR1 and CDR2 (germline): SGHAT, FQDESV (reference sequence). The CDR3 sequence is CASSPKGTGLDGYTF. CDR3 bases: TGTGCCAGCAGCCCCAAAGGGACAGGGCTGGATGGCTACACCTTC.

Written as DNA, the CDR3 is TGTGCCAGCAGCTGGGTGACAGGGGGTGGCACTGAAGCTTTCTTT. Its translation: CASSWVTGGGTEAFF. V gene TRBV7-2 combines with J gene TRBJ1-1; 9 bases fit TRBD1. The CDR3 is 15 residues long. V trimming: 4 bases; J trimming: 4 bases; junction bases outside the gene matches: 7. Germline V CDR1 and CDR2: SGHTA, FQGNSA.

The V call is TRBV19, the J call TRBJ2-7; a possible D gene is TRBD1 (6 bases). The CDR3 has 15 residues. Germline V gene sequence: CDR1 LNHDA, CDR2 SQIVND (reference sequence). V lost 4 bases, J lost 3 bases, and 16 bases lay in between. The CDR3 DNA follows: TGTGCCAGTAGTACTTTGGGGGACAAAAGCTACGAGCAGTACTTC. It specifies CASSTLGDKSYEQYF.

This clone has a single count. This sequence joins TRBV2 and TRBJ2-1; 12 bases map to TRBD2. Losses at the gene ends were 6 bases for V and 6 bases for J; bases not matched to a gene: 6. The germline V gene has CDR1 SNHLY and CDR2 FYNNEI. The CDR3 is 15 residues long. The CDR3 nucleotides read TGTGCCAGCAGGAGGACTAGCGGGGCCCTCAATGAGCAGTTCTTC. It encodes CASRRTSGALNEQFF. Variable domain in full (rest from reference TRBV2 and TRBJ2-1): EPEVTQTPSHQVTQMGQEVILRCVPISNHLYFYWYRQILGQKVEFLVSFYNNEISEKSEIFDDQFSVERPDGSNFTLKIRSTKLEDSAMYFCASRRTSGALNEQFFGPGTRLTVL.

V is TRBV19 and J is TRBJ2-7; possible D gene TRBD2, 6 bases. The CDR3 runs 13 residues. V lost 7 bases and J lost 2, with 12 bases in between. Germline CDR1 reads LNHDA; CDR2 reads SQIVND (reference sequence). CDR3 nucleotides: TGTGCCAGTACCAGCGGGTGGCCCTACGAGCAGTACTTC. This translates into CASTSGWPYEQYF.

This sequence joins TRBV19 and TRBJ1-2; 8 positions match TRBD1. CDR3 length: 16 amino acids. Germline assignment: CDR1 LNHDA and CDR2 SQIVND (reference sequence). V dropped 0 bases and J dropped 4; count of bases not matched to a gene: 7. CDR3 sequence: CASSIDRTGIFYGYTF. CDR3 in DNA: TGTGCCAGTAGTATAGATAGGACAGGGATTTTCTATGGCTACACCTTC.

The chain has TRBV13 and TRBJ1-2, with 8 positions matching TRBD1. The CDR3 totals 17 residues. CDR1 is PRHDT, CDR2 FYEKMQ, per germline (reference sequence). V lost 5 bases to trimming and J lost 0 bases; unmatched junction nucleotides: 11. CDR3 residues: CASSAGGPSLSNYGYTF. Written as DNA, the CDR3 is TGTGCCAGCAGCGCAGGGGGCCCATCCCTTTCTAACTATGGCTACACCTTC.

This clone was seen a handful of times. This rearrangement joins TRBV6-5 to TRBJ1-5, with 9 bases that match TRBD1. Germline V gene lookup returns CDR1 MNHEY and CDR2 SVGAGI. Losses at the gene ends were 7 bases for V and 6 bases for J; bases not matched to a gene: 7. The CDR3 extends over 14 amino acids. CDR3 in amino acids: CASNAQGAGQPQHF. CDR3 nucleotides: TGTGCCAGCAACGCACAGGGGGCGGGTCAGCCCCAGCATTTT.

The chain employs TRBV19 and TRBJ2-1, with 9 nucleotides matching TRBD2. Looked up from germline, CDR1 is LNHDA and CDR2 is SQIVND (reference sequence). The junction had 13 bases not matched to a gene; V was cut back by 7 bases and J by 6 bases. The CDR3 loop spans 16 amino acids. Here the CDR3 reads CASISPSGTSPNEQFF. The CDR3 region has the DNA TGTGCCAGTATCTCCCCTAGCGGGACTAGTCCCAATGAGCAGTTCTTC.

The rearrangement links TRBV5-1 to TRBJ2-2, with a weak D call TRBD1 (5 bases). The germline CDR1 and CDR2 sequences are SGHRS and YFSETQ. V lost 4 bases to trimming and J lost 11 bases, with 12 bases between them. The length of the CDR3 is 12 residues. The CDR3 coding sequence is TGCGCCAGCAGCACGGAAAGGGGTGAGCTGTTTTTT. It is translated as CASSTERGELFF.